The 18 T cell receptor beta chains given below trace back to one sample, sequenced in a study of blood T cell repertoires in COVID-19. The table came from immunoSEQ multiplex PCR; TCRdb's copy has only in-frame clones and leaves some out. The table has 400,000 to 450,000 clones, 80% to 90% seen once. The specimen was PBMCs or T cells enriched from blood (not recorded which). The receptor set was obtained from a man aged 25 to 40 who had recovered from COVID-19.

The chain links TRBV2 to TRBJ2-5; weak D call: TRBD1 (5 bases). The CDR3 loop spans 16 amino acids. In germline, CDR1 is SNHLY, CDR2 FYNNEI. With 5 bases removed from V and 1 base from J, the gap between germline ends came to 17 bases. This CDR3 is CASSRPGAGAQETQYF. The CDR3 coding sequence is TGTGCCAGCAGTCGACCTGGGGCTGGGGCCCAAGAGACCCAGTACTTC. Combining the CDR3 with reference TRBV2 and TRBJ2-5 gives the whole variable domain EPEVTQTPSHQVTQMGQEVILRCVPISNHLYFYWYRQILGQKVEFLVSFYNNEISEKSEIFDDQFSVERPDGSNFTLKIRSTKLEDSAMYFCASSRPGAGAQETQYFGPGTRLLVL.

The chain is built from TRBV2 and TRBJ1-5; D is unclear. V lost 7 bases, J lost 5 bases, and 9 bases lay in between. The CDR3 totals 12 residues. CDR1 and CDR2 (germline): SNHLY, FYNNEI. This CDR3 reads CASNVAHQPQHF. The CDR3 DNA follows: TGTGCCAGCAACGTGGCCCATCAGCCCCAGCATTTT.

The genes are TRBV27 and TRBJ1-2; D unclear. Per the germline V gene, CDR1 is MNHEY and CDR2 is SMNVEV (reference sequence). This CDR3 comprises 13 residues. V was pared by 3 bases and J by 5 bases, with 10 bases between. The CDR3 here is CASSLVRGYGYTF. CDR3 DNA: TGTGCCAGCAGTTTGGTACGGGGTTATGGCTACACCTTC.

This chain joins TRBV3-1 (or the pseudogene TRBV3-2) and TRBJ1-5, with D uncertain. The CDR3 is 14 residues long. V lost 3 bases to trimming and J lost 7 bases, with 13 bases between them. Germline V lookup: CDR1 LGHDT, CDR2 YNNKEL (reference sequence). Written as DNA, the CDR3 is TGTGCCAGCAGCCAGACTCAAGGCGGGCAGCCCCAGCATTTT. Encoded protein: CASSQTQGGQPQHF.

The V gene is TRBV12-3 or TRBV12-4, the J gene TRBJ2-1; D not certain. Trimming stripped 5 bases from V and 7 bases from J, with 9 bases between. The CDR3 is 12 residues long. CDR3 nucleotides: TGTGCCAGCAGTCCAAATAGTAATGAGCAGTTCTTC. Translated: CASSPNSNEQFF.

The rearrangement links TRBV6-1 to TRBJ1-5, with D possibly TRBD1 on 6 matching bases. V was cut by 3 bases and J by 4 bases, with 10 bases left in between. Germline-derived CDR1 and CDR2 are MNHNS and SASEGT. CDR3 size: 14 residues. The CDR3 DNA reads TGTGCCAGCAGTGATACACAGGGAAATCAGCCCCAGCATTTT. Protein: CASSDTQGNQPQHF.

The V gene is TRBV19, the J gene TRBJ2-3; TRBD1 matches at 10 bases. CDR1 LNHDA and CDR2 SQIVND come from the germline V gene (reference sequence). V gave up 4 bases and J gave up 3 bases; unmatched junction bases: 7. This CDR3 contains 16 residues. The CDR3 region has the DNA TGTGCCAGTAGTACCGGGACAGGGGAAGGAACAGATACGCAGTATTTT. Encoded protein: CASSTGTGEGTDTQYF.

The chain couples TRBV6-1 to TRBJ2-1; TRBD2 agrees at 7 bases. This CDR3 contains 16 residues. Germline lookup yields CDR1 MNHNS and CDR2 SASEGT. V lost 1 base to trimming and J lost 0 bases; unmatched junction nucleotides: 3. The CDR3 is CASSEEWTSSYNEQFF. CDR3 nucleotides: TGTGCCAGCAGTGAAGAGTGGACTAGCTCCTACAATGAGCAGTTCTTC.

The chain carries TRBV4-1 and TRBJ1-1; maybe TRBD1 (5 bases). CDR3 length: 17 amino acids. Trimming cost V 0 bases and J 2 bases, with 16 bases left between them. The germline V gene encodes CDR1 MGHRA and CDR2 YSYEKL. This CDR3 reads CASSQDRTAQGNTEAFF. The CDR3 nucleotides read TGCGCCAGCAGCCAAGACCGAACGGCGCAGGGTAACACTGAAGCTTTCTTT.

The rearrangement joins TRBV7-8 to TRBJ2-2, with 7 bases aligning to TRBD2. Germline assignment: CDR1 SGHVS and CDR2 FQNEAQ. This CDR3 contains 16 residues. Germline trimming cut 4 bases from V and 6 bases from J; bases unmatched to any gene: 11. The CDR3 spells CASSSRRGTGAGELFF. DNA for the CDR3: TGTGCCAGCAGCTCCCGGCGGGGGACGGGGGCCGGGGAGCTGTTTTTT.

The chain couples TRBV10-2 to TRBJ1-1, with 9 nucleotides matching TRBD1. This CDR3 comprises 15 residues. Looked up from germline, CDR1 is WSHSY and CDR2 is SAAADI. J gave up 4 bases and V 3 bases, and 6 bases lay outside the gene matches. The CDR3 nucleotides are TGCGCCAGCAGTGAAAGGGGGACAGGGTCCACTGAAGCTTTCTTT. It is translated as CASSERGTGSTEAFF.

The chain is built from TRBV11-2 and TRBJ1-5; TRBD1 matches at 9 bases. Germline V gene lookup returns CDR1 SGHAT and CDR2 FQNNGV. The CDR3 length is 15 residues. The V and J ends lost 5 bases and 2 bases, in that order; junction bases with no gene match: 4. The CDR3 DNA reads as TGTGCCAGCAGCATGACAGGGGGGGGCAATCAGCCCCAGCATTTT. It codes for CASSMTGGGNQPQHF.

The J gene is TRBJ2-1, the V gene TRBV10-3, with 13 nucleotides matching TRBD2. CDR1 is ENHRY, CDR2 SYGVKD, per germline. This CDR3 has 18 residues. V shed 6 bases, J shed 5 bases, and the junction held 13 bases outside the gene matches. As DNA, the CDR3 is TGTGCCATCAGAACCGGGACTAGCGGGACCCATGTGGACAATGAGCAGTTCTTC. This gives the protein CAIRTGTSGTHVDNEQFF.

CDR3 in DNA: TGTGCCAGCAGCCGAGACAGAAACCTGAACACTGAAGCTTTCTTT. Translating it yields CASSRDRNLNTEAFF. V gene TRBV3-1 (or the pseudogene TRBV3-2) combines with J gene TRBJ1-1; maybe TRBD1 (5 bases). Trimming pared 4 bases from V and 0 bases from J, leaving 12 bases between. CDR1 is LGHDT, CDR2 YNNKEL, per germline (reference sequence). The CDR3 contains 15 residues.

CDR3 sequence reads: CASSLGTTEAFF. DNA of the CDR3: TGCGCCAGCAGCCTAGGGACTACTGAAGCTTTCTTT. V and J are TRBV5-1 and TRBJ1-1; possibly TRBD1 for D (5 bases). CDR1 is SGHRS, CDR2 YFSETQ, per germline. Trimming left V 4 bases short and J 5 bases short, with 9 bases between. This CDR3 is built from 12 residues.

The rearrangement joins TRBV7-2 to TRBJ1-2, with 10 bases aligning to TRBD1. This CDR3 has 18 amino acids. J lost 3 bases, V lost 1 base, and 11 bases had no gene match. Germline CDR1 is SGHTA and CDR2 is FQGNSA. In DNA form, the CDR3 reads TGTGCCAGCAGCTTAGGCCCCGGGACAGGGGCGCGCCACTATGGCTACACCTTC. It yields the protein CASSLGPGTGARHYGYTF.

This chain connects TRBV19 to TRBJ2-3; 7 nucleotides line up with TRBD1. CDR3 length equals 16 residues. Germline CDR1 and CDR2: LNHDA and SQIVND (reference sequence). V was clipped by 6 bases and J by 0 bases; unmatched bases: 9. CDR3: CASRKQGTISTDTQYF. The DNA for the CDR3 is TGTGCCAGTAGGAAACAGGGGACCATTAGCACAGATACGCAGTATTTT.

The rearrangement links TRBV7-8 to TRBJ1-2, with TRBD1 identical over 8 bases. J gave up 5 bases and V 5 bases, and 4 bases lay outside the gene matches. The CDR3 has 13 amino acids. Germline V lookup: CDR1 SGHVS, CDR2 FQNEAQ. The CDR3 bases are TGTGCCAGCAGCCAGACAGGGGTGTATGGCTACACCTTC. It is translated as CASSQTGVYGYTF.